The rows below give T cell receptor beta chains drawn from one sample of a study of cytomegalovirus exposure and HLA in healthy donors. Measured with immunoSEQ multiplex PCR; TCRdb has only the in-frame clones, and not every one. The sample consists of 150,000 to 200,000 clones, approximately 83% of them appearing once. The material sequenced was PBMCs. The receptor set was obtained from a male donor in good health and CMV-seronegative. Both conserved end residues are part of each CDR3. The D gene is left open where the match is weak. Size tells how often a clone was seen (once, few, many) or the class of an expanded clone, and some rows leave it out.

size: -; D: -; J: TRBJ1-4; V: TRBV28; CDR3: CASSLRTATNEKLFF; DNA: TGTGCCAGCAGTCTCAGGACTGCAACTAATGAAAAACTGTTTTTT
size: few; D: -; J: TRBJ1-1; V: TRBV14; CDR3: CASSVHSGVTEAFF; DNA: TGTGCCAGCAGCGTTCATTCGGGGGTCACTGAAGCTTTCTTT
size: -; D: -; J: TRBJ2-3; V: TRBV14; CDR3: CASSQVGGGAFTDTQYF; DNA: TGTGCCAGCAGCCAAGTAGGAGGGGGGGCGTTCACAGATACGCAGTATTTT
size: -; D: TRBD2; J: TRBJ2-5; V: TRBV11-2; CDR3: CASSPGGGAPETQYF; DNA: TGTGCCAGCAGTCCTGGCGGGGGGGCCCCGGAGACCCAGTACTTC
size: few; D: TRBD2; J: TRBJ2-5; V: TRBV7-2; CDR3: CASSFRMPRLAGEGTQYF; DNA: TGTGCCAGCAGCTTCCGGATGCCTCGACTAGCGGGAGAGGGGACCCAGTACTTC
size: once; D: TRBD1; J: TRBJ2-3; V: TRBV11-2; CDR3: CASSLLGTENTDTQYF; DNA: TGTGCCAGCAGCTTACTAGGGACAGAGAACACAGATACGCAGTATTTT
size: -; D: -; J: TRBJ2-7; V: TRBV21-1; CDR3: CASRYLAHEQYF; DNA: TGTGCCAGCAGGTACCTGGCCCACGAGCAGTACTTC
size: -; D: TRBD1; J: TRBJ1-1; V: TRBV11-2; CDR3: CASSFGTAQNTEAFF; DNA: TGTGCCAGCAGCTTTGGGACAGCCCAGAACACTGAAGCTTTCTTT
size: -; D: TRBD1; J: TRBJ1-5; V: TRBV2; CDR3: CASSGTGTLTPQHF; DNA: TGTGCCAGCAGTGGGACAGGGACCCTCACGCCCCAGCATTTT
size: once; D: -; J: TRBJ2-5; V: TRBV2; CDR3: CASSDEGRGSQYF; DNA: TGTGCCAGCAGTGATGAAGGGAGGGGGTCCCAGTACTTC
size: -; D: -; J: TRBJ1-2; V: TRBV27; CDR3: CASRLGHRDGYTF; DNA: TGTGCCAGCAGACTCGGGCACAGGGATGGCTACACCTTC
size: -; D: -; J: TRBJ2-3; V: TRBV15; CDR3: CATSRGRESLSTDTQYF; DNA: TGTGCCACCAGCAGAGGGAGGGAGAGCCTTAGCACAGATACGCAGTATTTT
size: once; D: TRBD1; J: TRBJ1-1; V: TRBV19; CDR3: CASTTDRGWGGAFF; DNA: TGTGCCAGTACCACGGACAGGGGGTGGGGTGGGGCTTTCTTT
size: once; D: TRBD1; J: TRBJ2-5; V: TRBV6-5; CDR3: CASRRDRETQYF; DNA: TGTGCCAGCAGAAGGGACAGGGAGACCCAGTACTTC
size: -; D: -; J: TRBJ2-1; V: TRBV28; CDR3: CASSPPGDWNEQFF; DNA: TGTGCCAGCAGTCCCCCCGGGGATTGGAATGAGCAGTTCTTC
size: -; D: TRBD2; J: TRBJ2-7; V: TRBV29-1; CDR3: CSVFWGAGPYEQYF; DNA: TGCAGCGTTTTCTGGGGAGCGGGACCCTACGAGCAGTACTTC
size: -; D: -; J: TRBJ1-2; V: TRBV29-1; CDR3: CSGGGRSNYGYTF; DNA: TGCAGCGGGGGAGGTCGGAGTAACTATGGCTACACCTTC
size: once; D: TRBD1; J: TRBJ1-6; V: TRBV5-4; CDR3: CASSLSGQGNSPLHF; DNA: TGTGCCAGCAGCTTATCGGGACAGGGGAATTCACCCCTCCACTTT
size: -; D: TRBD1; J: TRBJ2-7; V: TRBV30; CDR3: CAWSFRGTGEISYEQYF; DNA: TGTGCCTGGAGTTTTAGGGGGACAGGGGAGATAAGCTACGAGCAGTACTTC
size: -; D: -; J: TRBJ1-4; V: TRBV9; CDR3: CASSSSGGGRLFF; DNA: TGTGCCAGCAGCTCAAGCGGTGGAGGGAGACTGTTTTTT
size: -; D: -; J: TRBJ2-7; V: TRBV14; CDR3: CASSHPGVYEQYF; DNA: TGTGCCAGCAGCCACCCAGGGGTCTACGAGCAGTACTTC
size: -; D: TRBD2; J: TRBJ2-6; V: TRBV2; CDR3: CASGLAGGTGANVLTF; DNA: TGTGCCAGCGGACTAGCGGGGGGAACTGGGGCCAACGTCCTGACTTTC
size: -; D: TRBD2; J: TRBJ2-3; V: TRBV13; CDR3: CASSHGLAGFRSTDTQYF; DNA: TGTGCCAGCAGCCACGGACTAGCGGGATTTAGGAGCACAGATACGCAGTATTTT
size: -; D: TRBD2; J: TRBJ2-5; V: TRBV5-6; CDR3: CASSLGTSGRKETQYF; DNA: TGTGCCAGCAGCTTGGGGACTAGCGGGAGGAAAGAGACCCAGTACTTC
size: -; D: -; J: TRBJ1-4; V: TRBV18; CDR3: CASSLFGEEKLFF; DNA: TGTGCCAGCTCACTTTTCGGAGAGGAAAAACTGTTTTTT
size: -; D: -; J: TRBJ2-7; V: TRBV7-2; CDR3: CASSRQSYEQYF; DNA: TGTGCCAGCAGCCGACAGTCCTACGAGCAGTACTTC